The entry that follows covers one T cell receptor (beta chain) sequence. The antigen it recognizes is unknown. No base qualities exist here, and no much larger clone lies one base off it. From a lookup of the germline V gene (reference sequence), CDR1 and CDR2 are MNHEY and SMNVEV. Taken from cysteine to phenylalanine, the CDR3 has 14 residues. CDR3 DNA only is kept here, 42 bases in frame from base 1. Trimming costs V 5 bases and J 5 bases, and their ends lie 14 bases apart. Using the deep immunoSEQ assay, multiplex PCR amplified TCR CDR3 regions from genomic DNA. Genomic DNA extracted from each cell subset was distributed evenly over all wells of several immunoSEQ 96-well plates, and each plate served as one replicate. For sorted subsets, each replicate PCR was loaded with about 200 ng genomic DNA, equivalent to some 31,000 T cell genomes. Purified libraries were measured with a Qubit 3.0 fluorometer, size-checked on a Bioanalyzer 2100, and measured again with the KAPA Library Quantification kit. Each immunoSEQ 96-well plate was sequenced on its own single-read 150-cycle Illumina NextSeq 550 flow cell. The paper's data handling went like this. Because the immunoSEQ output included only junctional sequences and no quality scores, the filtering could not be the same as the filtering used for full-length reads. To assign V/J genes and CDR3, sequences were annotated using PyIR, a Python wrapper for IgBLAST v1.9, with IMGT germline references. Reads were filtered out if the reads had weak V/J assignments (E-value above 1e-6), no CDR3, stop codons, out-of-frame junctions, or ambiguous translated residues. A V3J clonotype was defined by an identical inferred V gene, J gene, and CDR3 amino acid sequence. Percentage overlap between repertoires was computed as shared unique clonotypes divided by the size of the smaller repertoire. RTK rarefaction, the Chao1 estimator, and Recon v2.1 estimates of unobserved clonotypes were used to assess repertoire richness. Generation probabilities for all TCRbeta clonotypes obtained by the gDNA method from a handful of donors were computed using OLGA. The source is immuneACCESS, and TCRdb retained only in-frame sequences with V and J called. Part of the clones is not carried over; for the studies checked, unresolved V genes explain less than half of this, and the remainder is unexplained. V and J calls and clone size are as listed in that table; D and trimming were resolved from the DNA. A total of millions of clones appear in this sample, around 96% of them only once. Of the sample, approximately 1.2% falls within the top ten clones.

The data were taken from a study of shared clonotypes between healthy human individuals (dated by TCRdb to between 2020 and 2021). Turning to the overall study: A couple of women and a few men aged 18 to 49 years were included in the cohort. Per donor, three plates each were used for CD4 naive and CD4 memory, two for CD8 naive, and one for CD8 memory. Blood TCR repertoires of four to six healthy adults were deeply sequenced to estimate repertoire size and the extent of clonotype sharing between individuals. To increase sequencing depth and limit assay-specific biases, TCR repertoire library preparation and sequencing were carried out by different laboratories using diverse techniques. Each donor's leukapheresis produced roughly between roughly 0.85 and 9.5 billion PBMCs. Findings and caveats that apply to the study as a whole: Even with the large sequencing depth, rarefaction of the sorted-subset datasets indicated that sequencing was incomplete. Sampling was restricted to blood, and TCR repertoires in tissues likely differ from the TCR repertoires found in blood. Approximately 5% of naive CD4, around 3.6% of naive CD8, approximately 2.2% of memory CD4, and 0.4% of memory CD8 clonotypes were shared across a few donors. Compared with non-shared clonotypes, clonotypes shared by all four sorted-subset donors had higher generation probabilities. Pairwise subsampling indicated that sequencing depth was expected to affect the degree of clonotype sharing among donors. Estimated clonotype richness was generally larger for naive than for memory subsets. The genetic and exposure-history diversity represented was limited by the small number of donors.

CD8 naive samples consisted of CD45RO-negative cells that were positively selected for CCR7, yielding a CD45RA+CCR7+ population without TemRA cells. Donors were healthy HIV-negative adults with no recently reported acute infections or vaccinations. Only Caucasian adults living in Nashville, Tennessee, USA were represented among the donors. After blood collection by leukapheresis, PBMCs were isolated using Ficoll-Histopaque density gradient centrifugation and then cryopreserved in the vapor phase of liquid nitrogen. Purity and quantity of every magnetically sorted T cell population were checked by analytical flow cytometry. Genomic DNA was isolated from every sorted fraction and measured by UV absorbance on a Nanodrop 2000c.

The source material was naive CD8+ T cells sorted from blood. The cell subset or site label, read with the paper, signifies: CD45RA+CCR7+. This receptor was taken from a young man in good health. The rearranged segments are TRBV27 and TRBJ2-3; TRBD1 is perhaps the D gene, given 5 matching bases. The CDR3 has the sequence CASSPLGALDTQYF. The bases read TGTGCCAGCAGTCCCCTAGGGGCGCTAGATACGCAGTATTTT.